This T cell receptor beta chain was captured by sequencing in a study of shared clonotypes between healthy human individuals. The table came from immunoSEQ multiplex PCR; TCRdb's copy has only in-frame clones and leaves some out. The sample has about 2.4 million clones, approximately 93% seen once. This clone was detected a few times. The antigen is unknown. At the DNA level, this CDR3 is encoded by other sequences in the same sample as well. This CDR3 spans 14 amino acids. V was pared by 0 bases and J by 3 bases, with 3 bases of the junction left unmatched. Germline V lookup: CDR1 SGHRS, CDR2 YFSETQ. Findings of the study overall: Naive CD4 clonotype sharing across a few donors was around 5%. The researchers took only blood, and tissue repertoires probably look different.

The source of this sequence is a man aged 18 to 35 in good health. Some clones in this sample may be carry-over from other donors' samples. The V and J genes are TRBV5-1 and TRBJ2-7; 7 bases map to TRBD1. Sequenced material: naive CD4+ T cells from PBMCs. Subset in this sample: CD45RA+ positively selected. The CDR3 here is CASSLGQGYYEQYF. The CDR3 DNA is TGCGCCAGCAGCTTGGGACAGGGATACTACGAGCAGTACTTC.